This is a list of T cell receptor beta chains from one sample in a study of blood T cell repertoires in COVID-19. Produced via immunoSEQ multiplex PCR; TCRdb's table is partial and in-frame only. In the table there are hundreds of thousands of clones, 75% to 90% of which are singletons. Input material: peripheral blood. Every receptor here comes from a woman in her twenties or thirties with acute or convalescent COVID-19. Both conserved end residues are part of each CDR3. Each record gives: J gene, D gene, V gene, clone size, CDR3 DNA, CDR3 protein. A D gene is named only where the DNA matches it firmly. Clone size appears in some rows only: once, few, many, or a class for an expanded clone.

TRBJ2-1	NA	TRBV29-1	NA	TGCAGCGTGGGCCGGTCGGATGAGCAGTTCTTC	CSVGRSDEQFF
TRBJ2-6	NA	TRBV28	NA	TGTGCCAGCACGGAGCGGTCTGGGGCCAACGTCCTGACTTTC	CASTERSGANVLTF
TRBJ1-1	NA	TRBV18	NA	TGTGCCAGCTCACCAGCAGGGAACACTGAAGCTTTCTTT	CASSPAGNTEAFF
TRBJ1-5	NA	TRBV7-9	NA	TGTGCCAGCAGCTTATCCGGGAATCAGCCCCAGCATTTT	CASSLSGNQPQHF
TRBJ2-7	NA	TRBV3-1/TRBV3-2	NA	TGTGCCAGCAGCCATGGGCGGCGGGTAGCCTACGAGCAGTACTTC	CASSHGRRVAYEQYF
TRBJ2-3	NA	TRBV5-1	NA	TGCGCCAGCAGCGCTACGACTAGTCAAACGCAGTATTTT	CASSATTSQTQYF
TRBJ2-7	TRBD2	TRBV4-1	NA	TGCGCCAGCAGCCCTAGCGGGGGGGTCTCTGGCGAGCAGTACTTC	CASSPSGGVSGEQYF
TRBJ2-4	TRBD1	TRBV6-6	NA	TGTGCCAGCAGCAAGGACAGGGGGCAAGGCATTCAGTACTTC	CASSKDRGQGIQYF
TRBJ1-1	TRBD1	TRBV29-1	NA	TGCAGCGCGGACAGGGAAATTGGGAACACTGAAGCTTTCTTT	CSADREIGNTEAFF
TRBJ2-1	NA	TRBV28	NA	TGTGCCAGCAGTACGCGGGACCAATACAATGAGCAGTTCTTC	CASSTRDQYNEQFF
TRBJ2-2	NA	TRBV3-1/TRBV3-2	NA	TGTGCCAGCTCTGGCGGGATAACCGGGGAGCTGTTTTTT	CASSGGITGELFF
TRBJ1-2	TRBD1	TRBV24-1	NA	TGTGCCACCAGTGACCCCGGGACAGGGGCGCTTGGCTACACCTTC	CATSDPGTGALGYTF
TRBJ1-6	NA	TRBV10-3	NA	TGTGCCATCAGTGAGTCTGCAGAAGTACCCCTCCACTTT	CAISESAEVPLHF
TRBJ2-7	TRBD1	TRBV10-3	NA	TGTGCCATCAGTGAAGGTCCGACAGGGCAGTACTACGAGCAGTACTTC	CAISEGPTGQYYEQYF
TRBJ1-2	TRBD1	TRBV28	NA	TGTGCCAGCAGTACCACGGGACAGATAATTAACTATGGCTACACCTTC	CASSTTGQIINYGYTF
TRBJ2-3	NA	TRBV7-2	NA	TGTGCCAGCAGCAAAACTAGAGCTAGCACAGATACGCAGTATTTT	CASSKTRASTDTQYF
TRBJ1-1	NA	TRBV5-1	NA	TGCGCCAGCGGTCCACGGTCGGGGGACACTGAAGCTTTCTTT	CASGPRSGDTEAFF
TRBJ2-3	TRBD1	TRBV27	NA	TGTGCCAGCAGTTTAGCGACAGGGGGCACAGATACGCAGTATTTT	CASSLATGGTDTQYF
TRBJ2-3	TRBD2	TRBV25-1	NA	TGTGCCAGCAGTGAGTTAGCGGGGAGGGGTGCAGATACGCAGTATTTT	CASSELAGRGADTQYF
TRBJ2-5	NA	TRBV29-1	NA	TGCAGCGTTGAAGATCTAATCAGGTCCCAAGAGACCCAGTACTTC	CSVEDLIRSQETQYF
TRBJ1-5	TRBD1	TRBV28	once	TGTGCCAGCAGTCCCCAGGGCAGGGGGCGAGAGCAGCCCCAGCATTTT	CASSPQGRGREQPQHF
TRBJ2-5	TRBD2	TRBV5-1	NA	TGCGCCAGCAGCTTGGCCCTAGCGGGGTTCACCCAAGAGACCCAGTACTTC	CASSLALAGFTQETQYF
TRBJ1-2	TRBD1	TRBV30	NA	TGTGCCTGGAGGCCGGGACAGGGGGGAGGCTACACCTTC	CAWRPGQGGGYTF
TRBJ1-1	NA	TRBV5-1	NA	TGCGCCAGCAGCTTGGGGCCTCAGGGTGACACTGAAGCTTTCTTT	CASSLGPQGDTEAFF
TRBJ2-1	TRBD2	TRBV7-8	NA	TGTGCCAGCAGCTCCGGGGGGGGCTCTGGGAATGAGCAGTTCTTC	CASSSGGGSGNEQFF
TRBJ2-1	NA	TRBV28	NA	TGTGCCAGCAGTTTAAGGGGGAATGAGCAGTTCTTC	CASSLRGNEQFF
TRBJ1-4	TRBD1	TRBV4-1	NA	TGCGCCAGCAGCCACCGAGTCACAGGGGGACTAGAAAAACTGTTTTTT	CASSHRVTGGLEKLFF
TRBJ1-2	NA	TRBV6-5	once	TGTGCCAGCAGTTACTCCCCCGGGGATAGGGGCTACACCTTC	CASSYSPGDRGYTF
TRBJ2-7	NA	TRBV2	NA	TGTGCCAGCAGTGAAGTCGCAGGGTCCAGCTCCTACGAGCAGTACTTC	CASSEVAGSSSYEQYF
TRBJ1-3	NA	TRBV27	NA	TGTGCCAGCAGTTTAGCTCGAGGGCCTGGAAACACCATATATTTT	CASSLARGPGNTIYF
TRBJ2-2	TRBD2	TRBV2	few	TGTGCCAGCAAAGCGGGACTAGAGGCCGGGGAGCTGTTTTTT	CASKAGLEAGELFF
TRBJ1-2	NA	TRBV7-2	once	TGTGCCAGCAGCGAAAGTGGACTGAATTTTAACTATGGCTACACCTTC	CASSESGLNFNYGYTF
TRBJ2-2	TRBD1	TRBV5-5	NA	TGTGCCAGCATAGGGACAGGGGAGTACACCGGGGAGCTGTTTTTT	CASIGTGEYTGELFF
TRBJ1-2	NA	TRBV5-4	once	TGTGCCAGCAGCTTGAGGGGTCTTACTAACTATGGCTACACCTTC	CASSLRGLTNYGYTF
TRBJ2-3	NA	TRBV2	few	TGTGCCAGCGGTGGTGCGGATACGCAGTATTTT	CASGGADTQYF
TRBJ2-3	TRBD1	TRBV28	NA	TGTGCCAGCAGTTCCCTCGGGACAGGGGATACAGATACGCAGTATTTT	CASSSLGTGDTDTQYF
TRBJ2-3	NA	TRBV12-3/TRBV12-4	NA	TGTGCCAGCACCCTAGGGCAGGGTACGCAGTATTTT	CASTLGQGTQYF
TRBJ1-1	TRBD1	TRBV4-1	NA	TGCGCCACTCGACTCAACAGGGGCCTCACTGAAGCTTTCTTT	CATRLNRGLTEAFF
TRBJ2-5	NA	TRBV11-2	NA	TGTGCCAGCAGTTCGGACTCGAGGGAGACCCAGTACTTC	CASSSDSRETQYF
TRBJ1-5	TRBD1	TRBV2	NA	TGTGCCAGCAGTGGGCAGGGGGCTCGGCAGCCCCAGCATTTT	CASSGQGARQPQHF
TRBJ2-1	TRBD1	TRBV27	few	TGTGCCAGCAGTTTGGGACAGGGTGGGAATGAGCAGTTCTTC	CASSLGQGGNEQFF
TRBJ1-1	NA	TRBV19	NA	TGTGCCAGTAGTATATCGGGGAACACTGAAGCTTTCTTT	CASSISGNTEAFF
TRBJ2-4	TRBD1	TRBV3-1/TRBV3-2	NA	TGTGCCAGCAGCCACCACGGACAGGGAAACATTCAGTACTTC	CASSHHGQGNIQYF
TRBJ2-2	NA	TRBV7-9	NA	TGTGCCAGCACAGATAGGAACACCGGGGAGCTGTTTTTT	CASTDRNTGELFF
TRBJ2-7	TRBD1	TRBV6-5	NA	TGTGCCAGCAGTATTGGGACAGGGCGGTACGAGCAGTACTTC	CASSIGTGRYEQYF
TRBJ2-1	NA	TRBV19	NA	TGTGCCAGTAGCGCCGACATGAGCTCCTACAATGAGCAGTTCTTC	CASSADMSSYNEQFF
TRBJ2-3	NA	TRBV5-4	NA	TGTGCCAGCAGCTTGGCCGCACAGAACACAGATACGCAGTATTTT	CASSLAAQNTDTQYF
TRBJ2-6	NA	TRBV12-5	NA	TGTGCTAGTGGTTTGGTAAAAGGGGACTCCTACTCTGGGGCCAACGTCCTGACTTTC	CASGLVKGDSYSGANVLTF
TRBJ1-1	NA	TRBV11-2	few	TGTGCCAGCAGCGTACAAATTGCAACTGAAGCTTTCTTT	CASSVQIATEAFF
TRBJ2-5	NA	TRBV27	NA	TGTGCCAGCAGTCCATCCCCGCGCCGTCAAGAGACCCAGTACTTC	CASSPSPRRQETQYF
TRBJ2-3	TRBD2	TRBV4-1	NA	TGCGCCAGCAGCCAAGATTCGCTAGCGGCGGGCACAGATACGCAGTATTTT	CASSQDSLAAGTDTQYF
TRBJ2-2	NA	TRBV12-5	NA	TGTGCTAGTGGTTTGGAAGTCGGGGACAGGGAGCTGTTTTTT	CASGLEVGDRELFF
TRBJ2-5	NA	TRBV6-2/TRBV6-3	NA	TGTGCCAGCAGTTATTCGGGAGAGACCCAGTACTTC	CASSYSGETQYF
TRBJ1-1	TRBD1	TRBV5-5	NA	TGTGCCAGCACCGAGACAGGGTGGAACACTGAAGCTTTCTTT	CASTETGWNTEAFF
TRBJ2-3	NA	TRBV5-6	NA	TGTGCCTCACAGAGGGTTACAGATACGCAGTATTTT	CASQRVTDTQYF
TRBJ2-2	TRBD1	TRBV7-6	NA	TGTGCCAGCAGCCCTAGGGACAGGTCCACCGGGGAGCTGTTTTTT	CASSPRDRSTGELFF
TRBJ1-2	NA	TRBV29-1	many	TGCAGCGTTGTTAGCTTCTATGGCTACACCTTC	CSVVSFYGYTF
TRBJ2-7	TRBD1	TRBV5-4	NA	TGTGCCAGCAGGCGCACCGGGACAGGGGCCTACGAGCAGTACTTC	CASRRTGTGAYEQYF
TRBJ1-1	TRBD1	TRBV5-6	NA	TGTGCCAGCAGCCACCGGGACAGGGTGTTTGAAGCTTTCTTT	CASSHRDRVFEAFF
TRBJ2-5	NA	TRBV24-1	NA	TGTGCCACCAGTGATGGGGGGGCTTCCTGGGGGGAGACCCAGTACTTC	CATSDGGASWGETQYF